The 10 T cell receptor beta chains reported below all come from one sample, sequenced in a study of vaccination and CD4 T cells after COVID-19 (dated by TCRdb to 2022 to 2024). The treatment or condition tag for this specimen amounts to: roughly ten-day PBMC culture with coronavirus spike peptide pools or control peptides (ViraFEST assay). No antigen has been assigned to these receptors. The library was generated by PCR. Sequencing instrument: Illumina iSeq 100. DNA from cultured CD4+ T cells was subjected to TCR sequencing with the Oncomine TCR Beta short-read assay at the Johns Hopkins FTIC core. TCRdb cleaned the public reads at Q25 with fastp, built clones with MiXCR and kept in-frame beta chains. For every CDR3 protein sequence, its rows merge into one entry that carries the most common genes and DNA. The sample table contains 6,000 or so distinct CDR3 sequences; only one count was recorded for approximately 48% of them. 25% to 40% of the sample belongs to the ten largest clones.

Sequenced input: CD4+ T cells from blood, cultured in vitro. All receptors derive from a human donor who had recovered from COVID-19.

The chain joins TRBV4-2 to TRBJ2-7; possibly TRBD2 for D (6 bases). Germline values: CDR1 LGHNA, CDR2 YNFKEQ. The CDR3 contains 14 residues. V lost 0 bases, J lost 1 base, and 7 bases lay in between. The DNA for the CDR3 is TGTGCCAGCAGCCAAGATGGGACTTCCTACGAGCAGTACTTC. Its translation is CASSQDGTSYEQYF.

This clonotype was picked up a small number of times. V gene TRBV7-2 combines with J gene TRBJ2-7; TRBD1 is a possible D gene (6 bases). Germline CDR1 SGHTA, CDR2 FQGNSA. CDR3 size: 16 residues. V lost 5 bases and J 0 bases, leaving 17 bases between the germline ends. This chain's CDR3 is CASSGPPGQISYEQYF. The CDR3 bases are TGTGCCAGCAGCGGACCTCCGGGACAAATCTCCTACGAGCAGTACTTC.

The V gene is TRBV7-2, the J gene TRBJ2-1; D uncertain. The CDR3 extends over 15 amino acids. The V gene's germline CDR1 is SGHTA and CDR2 FQGNSA. Trimming removed 2 bases from V and 4 bases from J, with 12 bases in between. For the CDR3, the DNA is TGTGCCAGCAGCTTAAGCTGGGGTGTATACAATGAGCAGTTCTTC. Protein product: CASSLSWGVYNEQFF.

The rearrangement joins TRBV25-1 to TRBJ2-6; 8 nucleotides line up with TRBD1. The length of the CDR3 is 17 residues. The V and J ends lost 5 bases and 3 bases, in that order; junction bases with no gene match: 9. Germline values: CDR1 MGHDK, CDR2 SYGVNS. CDR3 DNA sequence: TGTGCCAGCAGTTACACGACCGACAGGGGTGGGGCCAACGTCCTGACTTTC. It specifies CASSYTTDRGGANVLTF.

Relative to its sample, this clonotype is large. The rearrangement links TRBV12-3 or TRBV12-4 to TRBJ2-7, with D perhaps being TRBD1 or TRBD2 (5 bases each). V lost 0 bases and J 0 bases, leaving 12 bases between the germline ends. This CDR3 contains 16 residues. The chain's CDR3 is CASSLAPGSFSYEQYF. The CDR3 DNA reads TGTGCCAGCAGTTTAGCGCCAGGGAGTTTCTCCTACGAGCAGTACTTC.

The rearrangement uses TRBV7-2 and TRBJ2-7; D is tentatively TRBD1 or TRBD2 (5 bases each). This CDR3 comprises 16 residues. CDR1 is SGHTA and CDR2 is FQGNSA in the germline V gene. Trimming shortened V by 4 bases and J by 0 bases, and 16 bases separated the two germline ends. In DNA, the CDR3 is TGTGCCAGCAGCTCGTACAGAGGGGCAGTCTCCTACGAGCAGTACTTC. Translating it yields CASSSYRGAVSYEQYF.

V and J are TRBV20-1 and TRBJ2-7, with D possibly matching TRBD2 (5 bases). V was shortened by 0 bases and J by 2 bases, with 14 bases between the two germline ends. This CDR3 contains 15 residues. Germline V gives CDR1 DFQATT, CDR2 SNEGSKA (reference sequence). CDR3 amino acids: CSARDPAPGAYEQYF. The CDR3 coding sequence is TGCAGTGCTAGAGATCCGGCCCCCGGGGCCTACGAGCAGTACTTC.

The CDR3 spells CASSYTDTQYF. In nucleotides, the CDR3 is TGTGCCAGCTCTTACACAGATACGCAGTATTTT. The chain carries TRBV21-1 and TRBJ2-3. TRBV21-1 is flagged as a pseudogene. The CDR3 is 11 amino acids.

This clonotype was detected only a few times. The chain links TRBV7-2 to TRBJ2-3; 7 bases are a match to TRBD2. Germline-derived CDR1 and CDR2 are SGHTA and FQGNSA. The V gene end was trimmed by 5 bases and the J gene end by 6 bases; junction bases not matched to a gene: 5. CDR3 length equals 13 residues. In DNA, the CDR3 is TGTGCCAGCAGCGGTTGGGGGGGGGATACGCAGTATTTT. Translating it yields CASSGWGGDTQYF.

J is TRBJ1-1 and V is TRBV20-1; D uncertain. V was clipped by 3 bases and J by 5 bases, with 7 bases between them. Germline CDR1 reads DFQATT; CDR2 reads SNEGSKA (reference sequence). The CDR3 length is 11 residues. The CDR3 loop is CSASSGTEAFF. CDR3 in DNA: TGCAGTGCTAGTTCCGGGACTGAAGCTTTCTTT.